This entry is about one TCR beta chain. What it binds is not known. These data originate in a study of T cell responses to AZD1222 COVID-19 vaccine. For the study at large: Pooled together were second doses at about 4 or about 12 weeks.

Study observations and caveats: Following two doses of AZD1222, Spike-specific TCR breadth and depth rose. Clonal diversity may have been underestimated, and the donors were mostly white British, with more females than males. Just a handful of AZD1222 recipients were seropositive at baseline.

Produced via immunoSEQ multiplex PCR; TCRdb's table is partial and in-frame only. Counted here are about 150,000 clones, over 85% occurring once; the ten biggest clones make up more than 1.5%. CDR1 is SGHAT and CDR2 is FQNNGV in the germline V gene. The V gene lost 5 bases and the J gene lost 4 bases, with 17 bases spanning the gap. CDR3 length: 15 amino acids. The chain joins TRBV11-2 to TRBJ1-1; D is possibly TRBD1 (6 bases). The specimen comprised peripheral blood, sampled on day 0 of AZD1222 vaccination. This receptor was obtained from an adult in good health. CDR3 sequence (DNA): TGTGCCAGCAGCCCCAAGGCGACAGGACCCACTGAAGCTTTCTTT. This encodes CASSPKATGPTEAFF.